A selection of T cell receptor beta chains follows, all from one sample in a study of a mutant IDH1 vaccine in newly diagnosed glioma. The data were produced by immunoSEQ multiplex PCR, yet TCRdb's version contains in-frame clones alone and is incomplete. This sample carries 45,000 to 65,000 clones, approximately 81% of them seen once, and the ten largest clones take around 21%. Sequencing used PBMCs, obtained from a glioma patient treated with radiotherapy, temozolomide or both. The receptors come from a man in his late teens or twenties with glioma. The CDR3 runs from the conserved cysteine through the conserved F or W. D genes are given only for firm matches. Some rows have no size entry. The others give once, few or many, or a class for an expanded clone.

abundance: few
v_gene: TRBV30
d_gene: TRBD1
j_gene: TRBJ1-4
CDR3nt: TGTGCCTGGAGTGTTTGGGGGCCCCCGACGGACAGGGGGGGAAAACTGTTTTTT
CDR3aa: CAWSVWGPPTDRGGKLFF

abundance: -
v_gene: TRBV25-1
d_gene: -
j_gene: TRBJ2-7
CDR3nt: TGTGCCAGCAGTGAATCCCGTGGAGGCTACGAGCAGTACTTC
CDR3aa: CASSESRGGYEQYF

abundance: few
v_gene: TRBV7-2
d_gene: TRBD2
j_gene: TRBJ2-2
CDR3nt: TGTGCCAGCAGCTTAGGCGGGAGTGCCGGGGAGCTGTTTTTT
CDR3aa: CASSLGGSAGELFF

abundance: once
v_gene: TRBV5-6
d_gene: TRBD1
j_gene: TRBJ2-7
CDR3nt: TGTGCCAGCAGCTTGCGACAGGGCGTCGAGCAGTACTTC
CDR3aa: CASSLRQGVEQYF

abundance: -
v_gene: TRBV27
d_gene: -
j_gene: TRBJ1-1
CDR3nt: TGTGCCAGCAGCCGTTTAGGGGATAACACTGAAGCTTTCTTT
CDR3aa: CASSRLGDNTEAFF

abundance: -
v_gene: TRBV4-2
d_gene: -
j_gene: TRBJ2-5
CDR3nt: TGTGCCAGCAGCCAATCGCCCGGGCGGCTCCAAGAGACCCAGTACTTC
CDR3aa: CASSQSPGRLQETQYF

abundance: -
v_gene: TRBV9
d_gene: -
j_gene: TRBJ2-7
CDR3nt: TGTGCCAGCAGCGTAGACGAGTCCTACGAGCAGTACTTC
CDR3aa: CASSVDESYEQYF

abundance: -
v_gene: TRBV4-1
d_gene: -
j_gene: TRBJ1-1
CDR3nt: TGCGCCAGCAGCCAAGATCCACTCCCCGGAGGCCTGGGCACTGAAGCTTTCTTT
CDR3aa: CASSQDPLPGGLGTEAFF

abundance: medium-sized
v_gene: TRBV14
d_gene: -
j_gene: TRBJ1-1
CDR3nt: TGTGCCAGCAGCCCCCTGGCTGGGGTATCCACTGAAGCTTTCTTT
CDR3aa: CASSPLAGVSTEAFF

abundance: -
v_gene: TRBV9
d_gene: TRBD2
j_gene: TRBJ2-2
CDR3nt: TGTGCCAGCAGCGTCCCGCGACTAGCGGGGGACACCGGGGAGCTGTTTTTT
CDR3aa: CASSVPRLAGDTGELFF

abundance: -
v_gene: TRBV7-2
d_gene: TRBD1
j_gene: TRBJ1-3
CDR3nt: TGTGCCAGCAGCTTTGGTTCAGGGGGTCTCCGAAACACCATATATTTT
CDR3aa: CASSFGSGGLRNTIYF

abundance: -
v_gene: TRBV13
d_gene: -
j_gene: TRBJ2-3
CDR3nt: TGTGCCAGCAGCCGGGATACGCAGTATTTT
CDR3aa: CASSRDTQYF

abundance: -
v_gene: TRBV30
d_gene: -
j_gene: TRBJ1-1
CDR3nt: TGTGCCTGGGGATTCACTCCCCCCTTCGAAGCTTTCTTT
CDR3aa: CAWGFTPPFEAFF

abundance: -
v_gene: TRBV7-9
d_gene: -
j_gene: TRBJ1-1
CDR3nt: TGTGCCAGCAGCTTTCGGCAGGGAAACACTGAAGCTTTCTTT
CDR3aa: CASSFRQGNTEAFF

abundance: medium-sized
v_gene: TRBV5-1
d_gene: TRBD1
j_gene: TRBJ1-1
CDR3nt: TGCGCCAGCAGCTTGGTGGGGACAGCTGAAGCTTTCTTT
CDR3aa: CASSLVGTAEAFF

abundance: once
v_gene: TRBV5-1
d_gene: TRBD1
j_gene: TRBJ1-1
CDR3nt: TGCGCCACCTCACCCACAGGGGACGCTGAAGCTTTCTTT
CDR3aa: CATSPTGDAEAFF

abundance: -
v_gene: TRBV6-6
d_gene: -
j_gene: TRBJ1-5
CDR3nt: TGTGCCAGCAGTTACTCAGCAGAACCTCAGCCCCAGCATTTT
CDR3aa: CASSYSAEPQPQHF

abundance: -
v_gene: TRBV27
d_gene: -
j_gene: TRBJ1-5
CDR3nt: TGTGCCAGCAGTCAGGAGGGAGGATTGCAGCCCCAGCATTTT
CDR3aa: CASSQEGGLQPQHF

abundance: -
v_gene: TRBV6-6
d_gene: -
j_gene: TRBJ2-7
CDR3nt: TGTGCCAGCAGTTACTCGTTTATCGATAACGAGCAGTACTTC
CDR3aa: CASSYSFIDNEQYF

abundance: once
v_gene: TRBV5-1
d_gene: TRBD2
j_gene: TRBJ2-7
CDR3nt: TGCGCCAGCAGCTTAACTAGCGGTGACTACGAGCAGTACTTC
CDR3aa: CASSLTSGDYEQYF

abundance: -
v_gene: TRBV14
d_gene: -
j_gene: TRBJ1-1
CDR3nt: TGTGCCAGCAGCCACCCCGGGGGGAACACTGAAGCTTTCTTT
CDR3aa: CASSHPGGNTEAFF

abundance: few
v_gene: TRBV19
d_gene: -
j_gene: TRBJ1-1
CDR3nt: TGTGCCAGTACCCCCTCGGCGGCAGGGATGAACACTGAAGCTTTCTTT
CDR3aa: CASTPSAAGMNTEAFF

abundance: few
v_gene: TRBV19
d_gene: -
j_gene: TRBJ1-5
CDR3nt: TGTGCCAGTAGTATGAAGCGGGGGCGGAATCAGCCCCAGCATTTT
CDR3aa: CASSMKRGRNQPQHF

abundance: -
v_gene: TRBV6-1
d_gene: -
j_gene: TRBJ1-2
CDR3nt: TGTGCCACAGGAAGGACATCTCCCGATTATGGCTACACCTTC
CDR3aa: CATGRTSPDYGYTF

abundance: -
v_gene: TRBV6-5
d_gene: TRBD2
j_gene: TRBJ2-7
CDR3nt: TGTGCCAGCAGTTACGGCGGGGGGACGACCTACGAGCAGTACTTC
CDR3aa: CASSYGGGTTYEQYF

abundance: once
v_gene: TRBV7-3
d_gene: TRBD1
j_gene: TRBJ2-3
CDR3nt: TGTGCCAGCAGCTCGGGACAGCTCACAGATACGCAGTATTTT
CDR3aa: CASSSGQLTDTQYF

abundance: -
v_gene: TRBV29-1
d_gene: TRBD2
j_gene: TRBJ2-7
CDR3nt: TGCAGCGTTGCGAGGGCGGGAGGTGAGCAGTACTTC
CDR3aa: CSVARAGGEQYF

abundance: -
v_gene: TRBV19
d_gene: -
j_gene: TRBJ1-1
CDR3nt: TGTGCCAGTAGTATAGGTGGGGACGAAGCTTTCTTT
CDR3aa: CASSIGGDEAFF

abundance: -
v_gene: TRBV4-1
d_gene: -
j_gene: TRBJ1-1
CDR3nt: TGCGCCAGCAGCCCGACGATTAACAGGGCGGACACTGAAGCTTTCTTT
CDR3aa: CASSPTINRADTEAFF